This T cell receptor (beta chain) emerged from a study of technical replicates of blood from several donors. Trimming took off 4 bases at V and 2 bases at J, with 8 bases between the two ends. The germline CDR1 and CDR2 sequences are LNHNV and YYDKDF (reference sequence). This CDR3 region has 13 residues. Assay: immunoSEQ multiplex PCR; the TCRdb copy retains only in-frame clones and omits some. This table holds around 67,000 clones, around 95% found once. The origin of this receptor is a human donor in good health. V gene TRBV15 combines with J gene TRBJ2-5; possibly TRBD2 for D (5 bases). Sequencing used T cells isolated from PBMCs. The CDR3 reads CATSTQRQETQYF. The CDR3 DNA reads TGTGCCACCAGCACTCAGCGGCAAGAGACCCAGTACTTC.